This TCR beta chain was recorded in a study of CD8 T cells in ankylosing spondylitis. Study-wide results and limits: Within matched ankylosing spondylitis synovial fluid, disease-linked clones were reportedly significantly enriched. A TCR beta motif of eight or nine highly homologous variants seemed to mark ankylosing spondylitis blood.

Preparation of TCR beta libraries was done by quantitative 5'-RACE with molecular barcodes. TCRdb passed the 5' RACE reads through MiXCR, listing each CDR3 protein once. The sample includes about 280,000 distinct CDR3 sequences, around 19% of them seen just once. The V and J ends lost 9 bases and 3 bases, in that order; junction bases with no gene match: 13. Germline lookup yields CDR1 MDHEN and CDR2 SYDVKM. The CDR3 has 15 amino acids. This clonotype came up many times. Its antigen remains unidentified. The specimen sequenced was blood, either unsorted or a sorted T cell fraction (not recorded which). The chain uses TRBV28 and TRBJ1-2; 7 bases line up with TRBD1. The TCR sequence derives from a male donor with ankylosing spondylitis or in good health (not recorded which). CDR3 amino acids: CASFDVGDRYYGYTF. CDR3 bases: TGTGCCAGTTTCGACGTGGGGGACAGATACTATGGCTACACCTTC.